Listed below are T cell receptor beta chains from one sample, sequenced in a study of shared clonotypes between healthy human individuals. Produced via immunoSEQ multiplex PCR; TCRdb's table is partial and in-frame only. The repertoire holds around 1.9 million clones, with approximately 92% as singletons. Source material: naive CD8+ T cells from PBMCs. The receptors derive from a man aged 18 to 29 in good health. Some clones in this sample may be carry-over from other donors' samples. CDR3s include the opening cysteine and the closing phenylalanine or tryptophan. Fields, in order: clone size, V gene, J gene, D gene, CDR3 DNA, CDR3 protein. D genes are given only for firm matches. Clone size is stated in some rows and not others, as once, few, many or a class when expanded.

-	TRBV2	TRBJ1-1	TRBD1	TGTGCCAGCAGGGCTGGGACAGGGTTGAACACTGAAGCTTTCTTT	CASRAGTGLNTEAFF
-	TRBV11-1	TRBJ2-5	TRBD1	TGTGCCAGCAGGGGCCGGGACAGGGGCCAAGAGACCCAGTACTTC	CASRGRDRGQETQYF
-	TRBV13	TRBJ2-5	TRBD2	TGTGCCAGCAGCTTAGTTACAGCGGGAGGGGAGCAAGAGACCCAGTACTTC	CASSLVTAGGEQETQYF
-	TRBV27	TRBJ1-5	-	TGTGCCAGCAGTTTGGGGACCTCCAATCAGCCCCAGCATTTT	CASSLGTSNQPQHF
-	TRBV27	TRBJ1-5	-	TGTGCCAGCAGTTACAGCAATAGCAATCAGCCCCAGCATTTT	CASSYSNSNQPQHF
-	TRBV28	TRBJ1-1	-	TGTGCCAGCAGTTGGCCTGTGAAGGTCGCACCACCTCTAAATGTGAACACTGAAGCTTTCTTT	CASSWPVKVAPPLNVNTEAFF
-	TRBV28	TRBJ2-1	TRBD2	TGTGCCAGCAAGGGCGGGAGCGAGTACAATGAGCAGTTCTTC	CASKGGSEYNEQFF
-	TRBV7-8	TRBJ1-5	-	TGTGCCAGCAGCTTTGGCCAGAGCAATCAGCCCCAGCATTTT	CASSFGQSNQPQHF
-	TRBV27	TRBJ2-7	TRBD2	TGTGCCAGCAGTTTACAAGCGGGAGACCCCCAGCAGTACTTC	CASSLQAGDPQQYF
-	TRBV7-6	TRBJ2-1	TRBD1	TGTGCCAGCAGCCGGGACAGGGGGCGAAGCTCCTACAATGAGCAGTTCTTC	CASSRDRGRSSYNEQFF
-	TRBV19	TRBJ2-3	-	TGTGCCAGTAGTTATAGCATGAGAGATACGCAGTATTTT	CASSYSMRDTQYF
-	TRBV5-1	TRBJ2-7	-	TGCGCCAGCAGCGGGAGCCGCGAGCAGTACTTC	CASSGSREQYF
-	TRBV5-1	TRBJ1-1	TRBD1	TGCGCCAGCAGGGACAGGGGATACACTGAAGCTTTCTTT	CASRDRGYTEAFF
-	TRBV9	TRBJ2-5	TRBD1	TGTGCCAGCAGCACCCGGGACAGAGAAGAAGAGACCCAGTACTTC	CASSTRDREEETQYF
-	TRBV25-1	TRBJ2-7	TRBD1	TGTGCCAGCAGTGAACGGGGACAGACCTACGAGCAGTACTTC	CASSERGQTYEQYF
few	TRBV7-9	TRBJ1-3	-	TGTGCCAGCAGCTATCTGGGGGGACCCAGCTCTGGAAACACCATATATTTT	CASSYLGGPSSGNTIYF
-	TRBV9	TRBJ1-1	-	TGTGCCAGCAGCGTAGACGGGGGTTCGGGGACTGAAGCTTTCTTT	CASSVDGGSGTEAFF
-	TRBV7-9	TRBJ2-1	-	TGTGCCAGCAGCTTTGTGGGAGGCAACAATGAGCAGTTCTTC	CASSFVGGNNEQFF
-	TRBV7-9	TRBJ2-1	TRBD1	TGTGCCAGCAGCTTAGGGGCACAGGGGAGCGATGAGCAGTTCTTC	CASSLGAQGSDEQFF
-	TRBV7-8	TRBJ1-4	TRBD1	TGTGCCAGCAGCCCGCGAACATCTAATCCGGACAGGGCGTTAAATGAAAAACTGTTTTTT	CASSPRTSNPDRALNEKLFF
-	TRBV5-6	TRBJ1-2	-	TGTGCCAGCAGTACGGACAGTAACTATGGCTACACCTTC	CASSTDSNYGYTF
-	TRBV9	TRBJ2-3	-	TGTGCCAGCAGCGTACCCCTGGACGGGAGCACAGATACGCAGTATTTT	CASSVPLDGSTDTQYF
-	TRBV30	TRBJ2-3	-	TGTGCCTGGAGCCCCTTGCGCGGCACAGATACGCAGTATTTT	CAWSPLRGTDTQYF
-	TRBV27	TRBJ1-2	-	TGTGCCAGCAGTTTAGGGCGAGATTTCTATGGCTACACCTTC	CASSLGRDFYGYTF
-	TRBV27	TRBJ2-1	-	TGTGCCAGCAGTTTAGGGAGTTTCAATGAGCAGTTCTTC	CASSLGSFNEQFF
-	TRBV15	TRBJ2-3	TRBD2	TGTGCCACCAGCACCACGGGGACTAGCGGGAGAGATACGCAGTATTTT	CATSTTGTSGRDTQYF
-	TRBV4-3	TRBJ1-1	-	TGCGCCAGCAGCCAAGGGTACGGGGGCGGAACTGAAGCTTTCTTT	CASSQGYGGGTEAFF
-	TRBV29-1	TRBJ2-1	TRBD1	TGCAGCGGCACCGGGACAGGGGCGAATGAGCAGTTCTTC	CSGTGTGANEQFF
-	TRBV7-9	TRBJ2-3	-	TGTGCCAGCAGCTTAGAACAGACTTGGCAGTATTTT	CASSLEQTWQYF
-	TRBV27	TRBJ2-7	TRBD1	TGTGCCAGCAGTTTAACGGGACAGGGGCGAAGTTCCTACGAGCAGTACTTC	CASSLTGQGRSSYEQYF
once	TRBV28	TRBJ1-4	-	TGTGCCAGCTCCCTACAGGGTAGAGAAAAACTGTTTTTT	CASSLQGREKLFF
-	TRBV9	TRBJ2-1	-	TGTGCCAGCAGCGTAGACGGTGCCGGTGAGCAGTTCTTC	CASSVDGAGEQFF
once	TRBV28	TRBJ2-1	TRBD1	TGTGCCAGCAGACCGGGACAGGGGGGCAATGAGCAGTTCTTC	CASRPGQGGNEQFF
-	TRBV27	TRBJ2-7	-	TGTGCCAGCAGTTTATTGGGGACGGGCTATCATTACGAGCAGTACTTC	CASSLLGTGYHYEQYF
-	TRBV5-1	TRBJ2-1	-	TGCGCCAGCAGCTTTCCCCGACTAGATACTCAAGGTCATGAGCAGTTCTTC	CASSFPRLDTQGHEQFF
-	TRBV11-2	TRBJ2-1	TRBD2	TGTGCCAGCAGCTTAGCGGCGGGAGTGGGATACAATGAGCAGTTCTTC	CASSLAAGVGYNEQFF
-	TRBV29-1	TRBJ2-2	TRBD1	TGCAGCGTGCTGACAGGGTCCGGGGAGCTGTTTTTT	CSVLTGSGELFF
once	TRBV5-1	TRBJ2-1	TRBD2	TGCGCCAGCAGCTTGGGCCCAGGGACTAGCGAGTTCTTC	CASSLGPGTSEFF
-	TRBV5-1	TRBJ1-3	TRBD1	TGCGCCAGCAGCTTGGCGCGACAGGGGCCTGGAAACACCATATATTTT	CASSLARQGPGNTIYF
once	TRBV10-3	TRBJ2-1	-	TGTGCCATCAGTGAGTCCCAGACCGTAGGTACCCTGGATGAGCAGTTCTTC	CAISESQTVGTLDEQFF
-	TRBV28	TRBJ1-4	-	TGTGCCAGCAGGCACTGGGGGGTATCTGAAAAACTGTTTTTT	CASRHWGVSEKLFF
few	TRBV27	TRBJ1-5	TRBD1	TGTGCCAGCAGTTCTGGGCCGGGGACAGGACCCAATCAGCCCCAGCATTTT	CASSSGPGTGPNQPQHF
-	TRBV5-1	TRBJ2-7	TRBD2	TGCGCCAGCAGACTAGCGGGAGGGTCCTACGAGCAGTACTTC	CASRLAGGSYEQYF
-	TRBV2	TRBJ2-2	-	TGTGCCAGCCTTCGGGCGGGGGAGCTGTTTTTT	CASLRAGELFF
-	TRBV2	TRBJ1-1	-	TGTGCCAGCCTACGGGGTACTGAAGCTTTCTTT	CASLRGTEAFF
-	TRBV4-3	TRBJ1-1	-	TGCGCCAGCAGCCAAGATGGGGGCAACACTGAAGCTTTCTTT	CASSQDGGNTEAFF
-	TRBV6-4	TRBJ2-5	TRBD1	TGTGCCAGCAGTGATCCCCGGACAGGGGAGCAATGCGAGACCCAGTACTTC	CASSDPRTGEQCETQYF
-	TRBV5-1	TRBJ2-1	TRBD1	TGCGCCAGCAGCGTACGACAGGGTTTGGGAAGCTCCTACAATGAGCAGTTCTTC	CASSVRQGLGSSYNEQFF
-	TRBV6-5	TRBJ2-1	-	TGTGCCAGCAGCCTAGGAGAGCGGGCGTACAATGAGCAGTTCTTC	CASSLGERAYNEQFF
-	TRBV9	TRBJ1-2	TRBD1	TGTGCCAGCAGCGTAGCGGTAGAGACAGGGGAAAACTATGGCTACACCTTC	CASSVAVETGENYGYTF